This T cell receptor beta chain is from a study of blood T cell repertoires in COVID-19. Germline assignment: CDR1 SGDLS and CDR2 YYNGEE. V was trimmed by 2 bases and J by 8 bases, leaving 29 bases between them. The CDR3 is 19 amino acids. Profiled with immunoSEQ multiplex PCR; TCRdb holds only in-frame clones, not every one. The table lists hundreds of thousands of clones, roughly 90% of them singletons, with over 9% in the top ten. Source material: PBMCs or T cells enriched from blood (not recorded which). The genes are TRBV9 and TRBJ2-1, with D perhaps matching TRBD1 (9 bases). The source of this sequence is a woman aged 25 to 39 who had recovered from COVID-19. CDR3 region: CASSVSGTGISGRLDEQFF. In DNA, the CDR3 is TGTGCCAGCAGCGTTTCCGGGACAGGGATCAGCGGGAGATTGGATGAGCAGTTCTTC.